This TCR beta chain was identified during a study of shared clonotypes between healthy human individuals. Findings of the study overall: Several donors shared approximately 5% of their naive CD4 clonotypes.

The naive CD8 subset, CD45RO-negative cells positively selected for CCR7, excluded terminally differentiated effector memory CD45RA+ cells. Unmatched junction bases numbered 16, after V lost 9 bases and J lost 6 bases. The length of the CDR3 is 15 residues. Germline loops: CDR1 SGDLS, CDR2 YYNGEE. This table comes from immunoSEQ multiplex PCR, and its TCRdb copy is limited to in-frame clones, with some not included. There are fewer than 1 million clones in the sample; just over 95% occur only once, and under 0.25% lies in the top ten. Turning to this clone: The antigen is undetermined.

This sequence joins TRBV9 and TRBJ1-2, with 8 nucleotides matching TRBD1. The sample consisted of naive CD8+ T cells sorted from blood. The sequence derives from a man aged 30-40 years in good health. The CDR3: CAKYWTGHYGDGYTF. CDR3 in DNA: TGTGCCAAATACTGGACAGGGCATTATGGGGATGGCTACACCTTC.